A single sample gave rise to the 5 T cell receptor beta chains below, sequenced in a study of blood T cell repertoires in COVID-19. Here immunoSEQ multiplex PCR was the method, and the copy in TCRdb shows in-frame clones only, minus some. The sample shows hundreds of thousands of clones, about 87% of them seen only once. The sequencing sample was made of PBMCs or T cells enriched from blood (not recorded which). Source of these receptors: a woman aged 45-59 years who had recovered from COVID-19.

The chain employs TRBV3-1 (or the pseudogene TRBV3-2) and TRBJ2-7, with TRBD2 identical over 8 bases. The CDR3 loop spans 14 amino acids. Germline CDR1 is LGHDT and CDR2 is YNNKEL (reference sequence). Germline trimming cut 4 bases from V and 0 bases from J; bases unmatched to any gene: 2. CDR3 sequence (DNA): TGTGCCAGCAGCCCAAGCGGGAGCTCCTACGAGCAGTACTTC. Residues: CASSPSGSSYEQYF.

This rearrangement joins TRBV7-9 to TRBJ1-1; D is unclear. The CDR3 contains 14 residues. Germline V gene sequence: CDR1 SEHNR, CDR2 FQNEAQ (reference sequence). V shed 5 bases and J shed 0 bases, with 10 bases lying between them. This CDR3 is CASSPRRLNTEAFF. For the CDR3, the DNA is TGTGCCAGCAGCCCTAGACGGTTGAACACTGAAGCTTTCTTT.

The genes are TRBV28 and TRBJ1-5, with a possible D match to TRBD1 (5 bases). The germline CDR1 and CDR2 sequences are MDHEN and SYDVKM. The V end was cut by 5 bases, the J end by 2 bases, with 13 bases between. This CDR3 has 15 amino acids. The CDR3 DNA reads TGTGCCAGCAGTGGCAGGGACTTGGGCAATCAGCCCCAGCATTTT. The encoded protein is CASSGRDLGNQPQHF.

The chain couples TRBV6-4 to TRBJ2-7, with D possibly matching TRBD2 (7 bases). Between the trimmed V and J ends, which lost 0 bases and 6 bases, there was a span of 12 bases. Germline-derived CDR1 and CDR2 are MRHNA and SNTAGT. This CDR3 has 14 amino acids. The CDR3 loop reads CASSDSRGGAEQYF. CDR3 coding DNA: TGTGCCAGCAGTGACTCGAGAGGGGGGGCCGAGCAGTACTTC.

V and J are TRBV19 and TRBJ2-1, with TRBD2 identical over 8 bases. With V trimmed by 5 bases and J by 7 bases, 13 bases remained unmatched. Germline CDR1 and CDR2: LNHDA and SQIVND (reference sequence). The CDR3 spans 16 residues. The CDR3 coding sequence is TGTGCCAGTAGTTCGCAACTAGCGGTTTTGGATAATGAGCAGTTCTTC. Translation gives CASSSQLAVLDNEQFF.